Presented here are 18 T cell receptor beta chains from one specimen sequenced in a study of Ad26.COV2.S vaccination and SARS-CoV-2 variants. Regarding treatment: approximately 18 received Ad26.COV2.S at low or high dose, single or two shots; about 5 received placebo; per-sample allocation not given. The samples were gathered on day 63 after the first injection of vaccine or placebo. Assay used: immunoSEQ multiplex PCR; TCRdb lists only in-frame clones, some missing. The sample carries fewer than 900,000 clones, roughly 90% recorded once. The sample consisted of peripheral blood, taken in a trial of Ad26.COV2.S vaccine versus placebo. The source is a person between 18 and 65 years old who received the Ad26.COV2.S COVID-19 vaccine or a placebo.

V gene TRBV21-1 combines with J gene TRBJ1-1. TRBV21-1 has pseudogene status. There are 15 residues in the CDR3. The CDR3 reads CASSKPGIGNTEAFF. The CDR3 DNA follows: TGTGCCAGCAGCAAACCCGGTATAGGGAACACTGAAGCTTTCTTT.

V gene TRBV11-2 combines with J gene TRBJ1-1; D might be TRBD1 (5 bases). Germline V gene lookup returns CDR1 SGHAT and CDR2 FQNNGV. The CDR3 contains 14 residues. Trimming stripped 1 base from V and 6 bases from J, with 12 bases between. The CDR3 nucleotides read TGTGCCAGCAGCTTAGCCCGAAAAGGGGCTGAAGCTTTCTTT. Translated, it gives CASSLARKGAEAFF.

This clone occurred once. This chain connects TRBV19 to TRBJ2-7; perhaps TRBD2 as D (6 bases). Per the germline V gene, CDR1 is LNHDA and CDR2 is SQIVND (reference sequence). CDR3 length: 15 residues. Trimming shortened V by 2 bases and J by 0 bases, and 11 bases separated the two germline ends. CDR3 sequence reads: CASSITFGSSYEQYF. In DNA form, the CDR3 reads TGTGCCAGTAGTATAACATTCGGGAGCTCCTACGAGCAGTACTTC.

This chain links TRBV18 with TRBJ2-5, with a tentative D call TRBD2 (6 bases). Germline V gene sequence: CDR1 KGHSH, CDR2 LQKENI. The CDR3 consists of 14 residues. Trimming pared 4 bases from V and 2 bases from J, leaving 11 bases between. CDR3 DNA sequence: TGTGCCAGCTCACACGGTGCGGGGCAAGAGACCCAGTACTTC. Its translation is CASSHGAGQETQYF.

This chain links TRBV5-1 with TRBJ2-1; the D is unclear. Trimming shortened V by 6 bases and J by 2 bases, and 6 bases separated the two germline ends. CDR1 is SGHRS, CDR2 YFSETQ, per germline. CDR3 length: 12 residues. CDR3 region: CASTDTYNEQFF. CDR3 bases: TGCGCCAGCACCGACACCTACAATGAGCAGTTCTTC.

The J gene is TRBJ2-5, the V gene TRBV5-5; D not certain. Per the germline V gene, CDR1 is SGHKS and CDR2 is YYEKEE (reference sequence). The CDR3 has 13 amino acids. Trimming took 4 bases from V and 5 from J, leaving 12 bases between them. The CDR3 protein is CASSRPGRETQYF. The CDR3 nucleotides read TGTGCCAGCAGCCGGCCGGGCCGGGAGACCCAGTACTTC.

The rearrangement links TRBV27 to TRBJ2-6; 7 bases line up with TRBD2. The CDR3 loop spans 17 amino acids. J lost 2 bases, V lost 0 bases, and 4 bases had no gene match. In germline, CDR1 is MNHEY, CDR2 SMNVEV (reference sequence). Here the CDR3 reads CASSLSSGVAGANVLTF. The CDR3 region has the DNA TGTGCCAGCAGTTTATCGAGCGGGGTTGCTGGGGCCAACGTCCTGACTTTC.

The rearrangement joins TRBV30 to TRBJ2-1, with D hard to call. In germline, CDR1 is GTSNPN, CDR2 SVGIG (reference sequence). Trimming stripped 1 base from V and 6 bases from J, with 10 bases between. There are 13 residues in the CDR3. In DNA, the CDR3 is TGTGCCTGGAGTGGGCCCTCTGCCAATGAGCAGTTCTTC. This encodes CAWSGPSANEQFF.

The chain joins TRBV7-3 to TRBJ2-3, with D uncertain. V was shortened by 4 bases and J by 0 bases, with 8 bases between the two germline ends. CDR3 length: 14 amino acids. Germline assignment: CDR1 SGHTA and CDR2 FQGTGA. In nucleotides, the CDR3 is TGTGCCAGCAGCTCCTCCCAGAGCACAGATACGCAGTATTTT. It is translated as CASSSSQSTDTQYF.

This chain connects TRBV9 to TRBJ2-1; 7 bases match TRBD2. Per germline, CDR1 SGDLS and CDR2 YYNGEE. Trimming at V came to 0 bases and at J to 3 bases, leaving 3 bases not matched to a gene. This CDR3 is built from 15 residues. CDR3 nucleotides: TGTGCCAGCAGCGTAGAGCGGGGAAACTACAATGAGCAGTTCTTC. It encodes CASSVERGNYNEQFF.

The rearrangement links TRBV2 to TRBJ2-7; TRBD1 matches at 8 bases. The length of the CDR3 is 14 residues. Germline V gene sequence: CDR1 SNHLY, CDR2 FYNNEI. Germline trimming cut 1 base from V and 6 bases from J; bases unmatched to any gene: 5. The CDR3 region is CASSEGTGGAEQYF. Here the CDR3 DNA reads TGTGCCAGCAGTGAAGGAACAGGGGGTGCCGAGCAGTACTTC.

This clone is a singleton in its sample. The V call is TRBV2, the J call TRBJ2-5, with TRBD1 matching 8 bases. With V trimmed by 5 bases and J by 3 bases, 5 bases remained unmatched. This CDR3 region has 14 residues. CDR1 and CDR2 from the germline V gene are SNHLY and FYNNEI. CDR3 protein: CASSHRGVKETQYF. The CDR3 nucleotides read TGTGCCAGCAGTCACAGGGGGGTTAAAGAGACCCAGTACTTC.

This rearrangement joins TRBV20-1 to TRBJ1-2, with TRBD1 identical over 9 bases. CDR3 size: 15 residues. Losses at the gene ends were 3 bases for V and 5 bases for J; bases not matched to a gene: 10. CDR1 is DFQATT and CDR2 is SNEGSKA in the germline V gene (reference sequence). The CDR3 DNA sequence: TGCAGTGCTAGTTTAGGTTCGGGACAGGGTTATGGCTACACCTTC. Its translation: CSASLGSGQGYGYTF.

The V gene is TRBV11-2, the J gene TRBJ2-7, with D unclear. Trimming removed 2 bases at V and 5 bases at J, with 4 bases between. Germline-derived CDR1 and CDR2 are SGHAT and FQNNGV. There are 11 residues in the CDR3. This chain's CDR3 is CASSLKDEQYF. The CDR3 DNA sequence: TGTGCCAGCAGCTTAAAGGACGAGCAGTACTTC.

The V gene is TRBV19, the J gene TRBJ2-2; D is perhaps TRBD1 (6 bases). This CDR3 comprises 15 residues. V lost 1 base and J lost 0, with 6 bases in between. Germline V gene sequence: CDR1 LNHDA, CDR2 SQIVND (reference sequence). DNA of the CDR3: TGTGCCAGTAGTATAGCAGGGGCGAACACCGGGGAGCTGTTTTTT. It is translated as CASSIAGANTGELFF.

The chain couples TRBV30 to TRBJ1-6, with D possibly matching TRBD1 (5 bases). CDR3 length: 13 amino acids. The V and J ends lost 2 bases and 10 bases respectively, with 12 bases between them. Germline CDR1 is GTSNPN and CDR2 is SVGIG (reference sequence). DNA of the CDR3: TGTGCCTGGAGTAGGGGAGGGCAGTCACCCCTCCACTTT. Translated: CAWSRGGQSPLHF.

The rearrangement links TRBV7-2 to TRBJ1-4; 9 nucleotides line up with TRBD1. The germline V gene has CDR1 SGHTA and CDR2 FQGNSA. The CDR3 sequence is 18 residues long. J was trimmed by 2 bases and V by 5 bases; bases with no gene match: 12. CDR3 nucleotides: TGTGCCAGCAGCCCCTGGGGACAGGGAGATTCGACTAATGAAAAACTGTTTTTT. Amino acids: CASSPWGQGDSTNEKLFF.

The chain employs TRBV14 and TRBJ2-1; D remains ambiguous. CDR1 is SGHDN and CDR2 is FVKESK in the germline V gene. V was pared by 0 bases and J by 4 bases, with 1 base between. The CDR3 consists of 12 residues. The CDR3 spells CASSQEYNEQFF. CDR3 DNA: TGTGCCAGCAGCCAAGAATACAATGAGCAGTTCTTC.